This TCR beta chain was captured in a study of T cells after yellow fever vaccination. Study context: Low-cell-number fractions underwent preparation using SMART-Seq v4 Ultra Low Input. Regarding the study as a whole: One caveat is that FACS-sorted repertoires could contain abundant clonotypes contaminating from the bulk population. The study re-detected most primary-vaccination clones after the booster (roughly 95% CD4, around 89% CD8).

The CDR3 contains 14 residues. The V end lost 1 base, the J end lost 5 bases, and 12 bases lay between the germline ends. The germline V gene has CDR1 MGHRA and CDR2 YSYEKL. The table lists this clonotype with a few counts. Antigen: not known. The 5'RACE template-switching step produced TCR cDNA and added a universal primer site and UMIs. TCRdb recomputed calls from the 5' RACE reads with MiXCR, one row per CDR3 protein. The profile shows roughly 520,000 distinct CDR3 sequences, roughly 22% of them singletons. This clonotype originated in a man younger than 35 who received the YFV17D yellow fever vaccine. The sequencing here drew on PBMCs, taken 20 to 25 days after the first yellow fever vaccination. V usage is TRBV4-1 and J usage is TRBJ2-7; the D gene is possibly TRBD2 (5 bases). The CDR3 region is CASSQGARRDEQYF. DNA for the CDR3: TGCGCCAGCAGCCAAGGAGCCAGGCGGGACGAGCAGTACTTC.